Reported below is one T cell receptor beta chain. This sample was included in a study of blood T cell repertoires in COVID-19. For the study at large: PBMCs, B-cell-depleted T cells, or T cells were the source of the cDNA or gDNA that made up the material.

The germline gives CDR1 LNHDA, CDR2 SQIVND (reference sequence). V shed 9 bases, J shed 3 bases, and the junction held 9 bases outside the gene matches. This CDR3 contains 15 residues. Original methodology: Nucleated cell counts were estimated from reference gene primer amplification. Using immunoSEQ multiplex PCR, the repertoire was profiled, and TCRdb retains in-frame clones only, with some absent. V, J and clone size reflect that table, while D and trimming were determined from the DNA. The sample yields around 290,000 clones, approximately 92% seen once. All enrollees were roughly 18 to 89 years old and from about 24 US areas.

The chain combines TRBV19 with TRBJ1-4, with 8 bases fitting TRBD1. The origin of this receptor is a woman under 40 who had recovered from COVID-19. Specimen: PBMCs or T cells enriched from blood (not recorded which). CDR3 sequence (DNA): TGTGCCAGCACTCAGGGGGCTTCAGCTAATGAAAAACTGTTTTTT. It codes for CASTQGASANEKLFF.